This TCR beta chain emerged from a study of T cell responses to AZD1222 COVID-19 vaccine. About the study: Second doses were pooled across both intervals (about 4 or about 12 weeks). Study observations and caveats: A mostly white British donor set with more females was recruited, and clonal diversity was possibly underestimated. Reportedly, nearly half the spike-specific TCRs target unmutated variant regions. Only 5 to 7 individuals given AZD1222 were seropositive at baseline.

Some clones are missing from TCRdb's copy, which holds only in-frame ones; the method was immunoSEQ multiplex PCR. Altogether tens of thousands of clones are present, approximately 87% being singletons, with the ten largest covering about 7.7%. The sample holds one count of this clone. Antigen: not known. Germline V gene data show CDR1 as LGHDT and CDR2 as YNNKEL (reference sequence). Trimming took 8 bases from V and 7 from J; bases not matched to a gene: 6. CDR3 length equals 13 residues. J is TRBJ1-2 and V is TRBV3-1 (or the pseudogene TRBV3-2); 11 bases line up with TRBD1. The sequencing here drew on peripheral blood, taken on day 0 of AZD1222 vaccination. The origin of this receptor is an adult in good health. In DNA, the CDR3 is TGTGCCAGCCTCTGGACAGGGGGCGGTGGCTACACCTTC. Translation gives CASLWTGGGGYTF.